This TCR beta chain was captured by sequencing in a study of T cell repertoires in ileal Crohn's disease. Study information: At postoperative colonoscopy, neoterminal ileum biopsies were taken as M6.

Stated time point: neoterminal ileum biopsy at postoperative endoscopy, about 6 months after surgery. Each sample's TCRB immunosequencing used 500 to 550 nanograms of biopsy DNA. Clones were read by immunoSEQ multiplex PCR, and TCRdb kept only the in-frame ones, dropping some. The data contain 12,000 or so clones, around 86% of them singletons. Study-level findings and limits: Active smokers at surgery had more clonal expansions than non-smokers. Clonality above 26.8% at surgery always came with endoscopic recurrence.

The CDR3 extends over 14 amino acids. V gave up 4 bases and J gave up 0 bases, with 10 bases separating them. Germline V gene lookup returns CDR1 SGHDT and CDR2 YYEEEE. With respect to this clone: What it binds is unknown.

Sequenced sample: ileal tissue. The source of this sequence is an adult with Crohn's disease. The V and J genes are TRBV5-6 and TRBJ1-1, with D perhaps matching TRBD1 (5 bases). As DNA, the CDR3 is TGTGCCAGCAGCCGCGGGACGGTGAACACTGAAGCTTTCTTT. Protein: CASSRGTVNTEAFF.